The rows below give T cell receptor beta chains drawn from one sample of a study of PD-1 blockade in mismatch repair-deficient tumors. Clones were read by immunoSEQ multiplex PCR, and TCRdb kept only the in-frame ones, dropping some. The sample has roughly 120,000 clones; around nine tenths are singletons. The source material was peripheral blood, sampled roughly 67 weeks after starting pembrolizumab. These receptors all stem from an adult with mismatch repair-deficient cancer. Both conserved end residues are part of each CDR3. D genes are given only for firm matches. Size is omitted from some rows. Given values are once, few, many or a class for expanded clones.

V	length	D	size	J	DNA	CDR3
TRBV6-4	16	NA	NA	TRBJ1-5	TGTGCCAGCACCCAGGCTAGCCCAGGGCCTAATCAGCCCCAGCATTTT	CASTQASPGPNQPQHF
TRBV7-9	13	NA	NA	TRBJ1-2	TGTGCCAGCAGTCACTGGACTCTCTCTGGCTACACCTTC	CASSHWTLSGYTF
TRBV10-3	14	NA	NA	TRBJ2-4	TGTGCCATCGGGGAGACCCTCCAGGGTCAAATTCAGTACTTC	CAIGETLQGQIQYF
TRBV10-3	17	TRBD2	NA	TRBJ2-2	TGTGCCATCAGACCGGGACTAGCGGGGGCTAACACCGGGGAGCTGTTTTTT	CAIRPGLAGANTGELFF
TRBV27	15	TRBD1	NA	TRBJ2-5	TGTGCCAGCAGTCCCTCGACAGGGTCGTCAGAGACCCAGTACTTC	CASSPSTGSSETQYF
TRBV27	13	NA	NA	TRBJ1-5	TGTGCCAGCAGGAAGGGGTACAATCAGCCCCAGCATTTT	CASRKGYNQPQHF
TRBV5-4	16	TRBD2	NA	TRBJ2-1	TGTGCCAGCAGCTTGGGGGAACTAGCGGGAGGGAATGAGCAGTTCTTC	CASSLGELAGGNEQFF
TRBV10-2	12	NA	NA	TRBJ2-2	TGCGCCAGCAGCGTCTGGTCCGGGGAGCTGTTTTTT	CASSVWSGELFF
TRBV7-9	11	NA	NA	TRBJ1-1	TGTGCCAGCACCGGTAACACTGAAGCTTTCTTT	CASTGNTEAFF
TRBV7-9	15	TRBD2	once	TRBJ2-1	TGTGCCAGCAGCTTAAGGCGGGAGGGCCGGAATGAGCAGTTCTTC	CASSLRREGRNEQFF
TRBV28	16	NA	NA	TRBJ2-2	TGTGCCAGCAGCCGGTTCAAGACAGAGAACACCGGGGAGCTGTTTTTT	CASSRFKTENTGELFF
TRBV7-9	13	NA	NA	TRBJ2-2	TGTGCCAGCAGACTTAGGACAGCCGGGGAGCTGTTTTTT	CASRLRTAGELFF
TRBV5-1	18	NA	once	TRBJ2-3	TGCGCCAGCAGCTTGCCCCGGGAGACGCCGCGGGGAGCAGATACGCAGTATTTT	CASSLPRETPRGADTQYF
TRBV6-1	15	TRBD2	once	TRBJ2-1	TGTGCCAGCAGTGGTGAGCTAGCGGGAGGGATAGAGCAGTTCTTC	CASSGELAGGIEQFF
TRBV6-1	14	NA	NA	TRBJ2-7	TGTGCCAGCAGTGAATGGGGAGAAACCTACGAGCAGTACTTC	CASSEWGETYEQYF
TRBV7-8	14	NA	NA	TRBJ2-5	TGTGCCAGCAGCTTAGGTGGGCAACAAGAGACCCAGTACTTC	CASSLGGQQETQYF
TRBV7-9	11	NA	NA	TRBJ1-1	TGTGCCAGCCGGGGGAACACTGAAGCTTTCTTT	CASRGNTEAFF
TRBV29-1	12	NA	NA	TRBJ1-1	TGCAGCGTCTATCGGGGTGTCGCTGAAGCTTTCTTT	CSVYRGVAEAFF
TRBV18	14	NA	NA	TRBJ2-7	TGTGCCAGCTCACCACCCAGCAAGTCCTACGAGCAGTACTTC	CASSPPSKSYEQYF
TRBV9	14	TRBD2	NA	TRBJ2-7	TGTGCCAGCAGCCCGGGACTAGTCTCCTACGAGCAGTACTTC	CASSPGLVSYEQYF
TRBV9	13	NA	few	TRBJ2-1	TGTGCCAGCAGCGGCCGATTGTACAATGAGCAGTTCTTC	CASSGRLYNEQFF
TRBV5-8	13	NA	NA	TRBJ1-4	TGTGCCAGCAGCGGGGCAACGGGTGAAAAACTGTTTTTT	CASSGATGEKLFF
TRBV5-1	12	NA	NA	TRBJ2-7	TGCGCCAGCAGCTTGGTAGCCTACGAGCAGTACTTC	CASSLVAYEQYF
TRBV9	13	NA	NA	TRBJ2-7	TGTGCCAGCAGCGTAGCGGTTTGGTCCGAGCAGTACTTC	CASSVAVWSEQYF